This T cell receptor (beta chain) was sequenced in a study of blood T cell repertoires in COVID-19 (dated by TCRdb to the early 2020s). For context, the study as a whole: Samples from collaborators originated in the United States, Italy and Spain and spanned both the acute and convalescent phases of COVID-19. HLA class I and class II types, where available, came from metadata supplied by the sample provider rather than from assay-based typing. Subjects who had been exposed to COVID-19, were actively infected with it, or had recovered from it provided the deeply sampled blood TCRbeta repertoires that made up the dataset. The material from the prospective study consisted of cDNA or gDNA derived from T cells, B-cell-depleted T cells, or PBMCs. A de-identified subject ID, COVID-19 status, age in years and sex were almost always included in the sample metadata. Samples came from the ongoing ImmuneRACE study (first 160 participants) plus 1,254 subjects from 6 global collaborators. The repertoires were released in a freely available public database intended as a resource for research on the immune response to SARS-CoV-2.

The immunoSEQ Assay, a bias-controlled multiplex PCR, was used to amplify TCRbeta CDR3 regions from genomic DNA. The published analysis was carried out like this. The number of nucleated cells in each sample was estimated by amplification of reference gene primers within the assay. Sequence reads were collapsed and filtered to measure the absolute abundance of every unique TCRbeta CDR3 rearrangement. For each sample, productive Simpson clonality was calculated by taking the square root of Simpson's diversity index across productive rearrangements. The immuneACCESS repertoire file appears here via TCRdb, limited to in-frame rearrangements. These files lack a portion of the clones; in checked studies, under half of the deficit traces to unresolved V genes, and the cause of the others is not known. V, J and clone size are taken as reported in that table, and D and trimming were inferred from the DNA itself. For this sample the table gives some 380,000 clones, of which 81% were detected only once. The ten largest clones capture 0.85% to 1.2% of the sample.

Worth noting for this clone: No cognate antigen has been identified for it. No much larger clone exists at a distance of one base, and base qualities are not known.

General study outcomes and caveats: How much clinical and demographic metadata was included differed by source and by participant, and the metadata was provided uncurated.

In the germline V gene, CDR1 corresponds to SGHVS and CDR2 to FQNEAQ. At the junction V is shortened by 5 bases and J by 6 bases; bases outside the gene matches: 8. The CDR3 covers 15 residues, taking in both the cysteine and the phenylalanine. Only CDR3 DNA is held: 45 bases, read in frame from base 1. The collaborating institutions used their own protocols to collect whole blood in K2EDTA tubes. For TCRbeta analysis, collaborator samples were shipped as frozen whole blood, as isolated PBMCs, or as DNA extracted from either sample type. The receptor chain draws on TRBV7-8 and TRBJ1-4; the junction holds 8 bases that match TRBD1. The sequence was obtained from a human donor with acute or convalescent COVID-19. The donor label of this sample is uncertain. The sample comprised peripheral blood. The CDR3 loop reads CASSPTGERDEKLFF. The nucleotides are TGTGCCAGCAGCCCGACAGGGGAAAGGGATGAAAAACTGTTTTTT. The full variable domain, completed from the reference TRBV7-8 and TRBJ1-4 proteins outside the CDR3, reads GAGVSQSPRYKVAKRGQDVALRCDPISGHVSLFWYQQALGQGPEFLTYFQNEAQLDKSGLPSDRFFAERPEGSVSTLKIQRTQQEDSAVYLCASSPTGERDEKLFFGSGTQLSVL.